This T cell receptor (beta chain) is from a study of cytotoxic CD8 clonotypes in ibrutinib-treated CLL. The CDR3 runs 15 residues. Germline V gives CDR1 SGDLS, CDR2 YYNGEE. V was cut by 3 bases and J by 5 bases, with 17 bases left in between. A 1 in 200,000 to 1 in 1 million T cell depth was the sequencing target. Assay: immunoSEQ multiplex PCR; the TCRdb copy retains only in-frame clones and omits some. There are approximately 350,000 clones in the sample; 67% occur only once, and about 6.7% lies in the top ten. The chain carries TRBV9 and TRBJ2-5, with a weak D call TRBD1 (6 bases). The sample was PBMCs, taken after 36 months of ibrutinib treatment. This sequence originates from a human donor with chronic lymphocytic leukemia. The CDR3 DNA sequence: TGTGCCAGCAGCGCACAGGGCCTCCCGGGGGAGACCCAGTACTTC. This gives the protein CASSAQGLPGETQYF.